Described below is a single T cell receptor beta chain sequence and its context. Between the trimmed V and J ends, which lost 2 bases and 1 base, there was a span of 11 bases. Germline assignment: CDR1 SGHVS and CDR2 FQNEAQ. The CDR3 contains 16 residues. The record originates from a study of shared clonotypes between healthy human individuals. About the study: A donor's plate count was three for CD4 naive and three for CD4 memory; CD8 naive had two and CD8 memory one.

Running of the assay took place at deep level. Several immunoSEQ plates held equal portions of the genomic DNA taken from each subset. Profiled with immunoSEQ multiplex PCR; TCRdb holds only in-frame clones, not every one. The table shows some 1 million clones, with around 76% occurring only once. The source of this sequence is a man aged 18-30 years in good health. The sample comprised memory CD4+ T cells sorted from blood. Subset meaning: CD45RA-negative fraction. The rearrangement links TRBV7-8 to TRBJ2-2; D is possibly TRBD1 (5 bases). This CDR3 reads CASSLYARVNTGELFF. CDR3 DNA sequence: TGTGCCAGCAGCTTATACGCCAGGGTGAACACCGGGGAGCTGTTTTTT. The complete variable domain, with remaining parts taken from reference TRBV7-8 and TRBJ2-2, reads GAGVSQSPRYKVAKRGQDVALRCDPISGHVSLFWYQQALGQGPEFLTYFQNEAQLDKSGLPSDRFFAERPEGSVSTLKIQRTQQEDSAVYLCASSLYARVNTGELFFGEGSRLTVL.